This TCR beta chain is drawn from a study of cytomegalovirus exposure and HLA in healthy donors. About the study: Roughly four fifths of around 400 genotyped donors fell in the Caucasian-associated ancestry cluster.

V gave up 1 base and J gave up 6 bases, with 19 bases separating them. Germline V gene sequence: CDR1 SGHVS, CDR2 FNYEAQ. This CDR3 comprises 16 residues. Study-wide points: Some V segments, TRBV6-2 and TRBV6-3 among them, were indistinguishable and were therefore excluded. While the bulk of TCR sequences proved rare, some public TCRs turned up in many donors.

The primer mix had 60 Vbeta and 13 Jbeta primers. Original data processing: An analysis performed later counted around 80 million unique TCR beta chains (approximately 12 million of them shared). Libraries were prepared by immunoSEQ multiplex PCR; TCRdb keeps only in-frame clonotypes and omits some of them. V and J calls and clone size come straight from that table; D and trimming were deduced from the DNA. Seen here are fewer than 150,000 clones, around 77% observed once, and the top ten hold approximately 1.2%. Of note for this clone: The antigen is undetermined.

This receptor was taken from a man aged 50 to 60 in good health and CMV-seronegative. This chain uses TRBV7-6 with TRBJ2-7; D is perhaps TRBD2 (5 bases). Sequenced input: PBMCs. CDR3 sequence reads: CASSLGGVSSRGEQYF. As DNA, the CDR3 is TGTGCCAGCAGCTTAGGTGGAGTATCTAGCCGTGGCGAGCAGTACTTC.